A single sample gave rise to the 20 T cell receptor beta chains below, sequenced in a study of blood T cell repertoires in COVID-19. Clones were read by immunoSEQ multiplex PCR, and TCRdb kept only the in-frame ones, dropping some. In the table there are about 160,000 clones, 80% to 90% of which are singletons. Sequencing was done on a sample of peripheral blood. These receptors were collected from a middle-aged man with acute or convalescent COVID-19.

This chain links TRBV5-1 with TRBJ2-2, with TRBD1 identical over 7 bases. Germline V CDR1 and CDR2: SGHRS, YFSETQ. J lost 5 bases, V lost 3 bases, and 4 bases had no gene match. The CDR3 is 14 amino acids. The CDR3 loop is CASSSTGQTGELFF. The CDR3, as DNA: TGCGCCAGCAGCTCCACGGGACAGACCGGGGAGCTGTTTTTT.

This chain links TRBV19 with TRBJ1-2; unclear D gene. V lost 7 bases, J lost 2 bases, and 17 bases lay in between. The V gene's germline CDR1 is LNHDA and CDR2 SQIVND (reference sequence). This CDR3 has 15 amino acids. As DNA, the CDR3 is TGTGCCAGTAACTCCGACCGAGGACTAAACTATGGCTACACCTTC. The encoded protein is CASNSDRGLNYGYTF.

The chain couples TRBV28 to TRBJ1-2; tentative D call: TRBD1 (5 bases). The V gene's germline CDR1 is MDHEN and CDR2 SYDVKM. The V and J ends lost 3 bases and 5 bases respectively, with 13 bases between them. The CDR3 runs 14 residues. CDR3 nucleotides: TGTGCCAGCAGTTTTGCAGGGTCGCCATATGGCTACACCTTC. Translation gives CASSFAGSPYGYTF.

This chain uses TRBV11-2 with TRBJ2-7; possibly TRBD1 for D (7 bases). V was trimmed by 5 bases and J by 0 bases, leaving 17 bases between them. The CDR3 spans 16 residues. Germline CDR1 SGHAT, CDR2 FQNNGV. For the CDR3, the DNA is TGTGCCAGCAGCCGCAATGCGGGACAGAGCTCCTACGAGCAGTACTTC. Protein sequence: CASSRNAGQSSYEQYF.

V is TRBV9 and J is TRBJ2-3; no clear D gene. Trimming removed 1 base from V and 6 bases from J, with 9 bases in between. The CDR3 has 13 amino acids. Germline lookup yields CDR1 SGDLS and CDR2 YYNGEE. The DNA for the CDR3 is TGTGCCAGCAGCGTACCGGGTGAGGATACGCAGTATTTT. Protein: CASSVPGEDTQYF. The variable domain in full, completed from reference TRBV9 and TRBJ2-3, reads DSGVTQTPKHLITATGQRVTLRCSPRSGDLSVYWYQQSLDQGLQFLIQYYNGEERAKGNILERFSAQQFPDLHSELNLSSLELGDSALYFCASSVPGEDTQYFGPGTRLTVL.

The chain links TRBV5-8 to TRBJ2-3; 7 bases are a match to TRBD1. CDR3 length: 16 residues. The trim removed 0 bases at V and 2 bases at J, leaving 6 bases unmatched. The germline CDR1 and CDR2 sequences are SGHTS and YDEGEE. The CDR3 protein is CASSLGDSFNTDTQYF. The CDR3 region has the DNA TGTGCCAGCAGCTTGGGGGACAGCTTTAACACAGATACGCAGTATTTT.

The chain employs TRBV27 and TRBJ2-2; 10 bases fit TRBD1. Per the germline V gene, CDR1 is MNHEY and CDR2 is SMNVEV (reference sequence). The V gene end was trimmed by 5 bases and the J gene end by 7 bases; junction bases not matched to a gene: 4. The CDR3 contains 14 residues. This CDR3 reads CASSDRGLVGELFF. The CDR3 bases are TGTGCCAGCAGTGACAGGGGGCTGGTCGGGGAGCTGTTTTTT.

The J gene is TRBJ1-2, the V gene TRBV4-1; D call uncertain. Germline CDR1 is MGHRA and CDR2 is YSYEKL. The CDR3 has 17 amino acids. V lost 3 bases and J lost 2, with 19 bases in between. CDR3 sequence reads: CASSHYEGAASNYGYTF. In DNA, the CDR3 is TGCGCCAGCAGCCATTATGAGGGAGCAGCTTCCAACTATGGCTACACCTTC.

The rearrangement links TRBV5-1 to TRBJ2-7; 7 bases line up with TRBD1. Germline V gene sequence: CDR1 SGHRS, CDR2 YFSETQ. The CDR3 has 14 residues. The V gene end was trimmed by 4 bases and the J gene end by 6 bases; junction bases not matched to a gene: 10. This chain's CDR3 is CASSIPGQMGEQYF. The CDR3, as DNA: TGCGCCAGCAGCATCCCGGGACAGATGGGCGAGCAGTACTTC.

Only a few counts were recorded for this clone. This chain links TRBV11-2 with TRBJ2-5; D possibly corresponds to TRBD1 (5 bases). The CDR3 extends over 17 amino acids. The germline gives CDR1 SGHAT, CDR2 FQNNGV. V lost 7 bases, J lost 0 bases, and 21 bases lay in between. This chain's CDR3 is CASTTRPVGLYQETQYF. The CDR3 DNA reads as TGTGCCAGCACCACCAGACCCGTGGGGCTATACCAAGAGACCCAGTACTTC.

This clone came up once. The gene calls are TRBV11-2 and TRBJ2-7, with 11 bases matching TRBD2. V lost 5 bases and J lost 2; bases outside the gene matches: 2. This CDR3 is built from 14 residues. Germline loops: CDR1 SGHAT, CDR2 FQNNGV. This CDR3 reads CASSKLAGAYEQYF. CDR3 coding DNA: TGTGCCAGCAGCAAACTAGCGGGAGCCTACGAGCAGTACTTC.

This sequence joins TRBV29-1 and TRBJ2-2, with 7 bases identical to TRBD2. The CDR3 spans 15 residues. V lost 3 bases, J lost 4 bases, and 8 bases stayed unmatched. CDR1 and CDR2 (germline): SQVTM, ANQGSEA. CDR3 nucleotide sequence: TGCAGCGTTGAGATCCAGCGGGGACCCACCGGGGAGCTGTTTTTT. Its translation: CSVEIQRGPTGELFF.

CDR3: CASSVGGGANQPQHF. CDR3 sequence (DNA): TGTGCCAGCAGCGTAGGTGGGGGCGCGAATCAGCCCCAGCATTTT. The chain carries TRBV9 and TRBJ1-5, with D perhaps matching TRBD1 (6 bases). The CDR3 contains 15 residues. V was cut by 0 bases and J by 4 bases, with 11 bases left in between. CDR1 and CDR2 (germline): SGDLS, YYNGEE.

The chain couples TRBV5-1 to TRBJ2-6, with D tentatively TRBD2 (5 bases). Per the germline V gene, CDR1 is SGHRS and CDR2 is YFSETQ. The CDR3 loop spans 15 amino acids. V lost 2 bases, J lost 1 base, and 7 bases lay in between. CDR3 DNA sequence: TGCGCCAGCAGCTTAGGAGGTTCTGGGGCCAACGTCCTGACTTTC. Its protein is CASSLGGSGANVLTF. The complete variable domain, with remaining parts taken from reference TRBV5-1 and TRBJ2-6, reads KAGVTQTPRYLIKTRGQQVTLSCSPISGHRSVSWYQQTPGQGLQFLFEYFSETQRNKGNFPGRFSGRQFSNSRSEMNVSTLELGDSALYLCASSLGGSGANVLTFGAGSRLTVL.

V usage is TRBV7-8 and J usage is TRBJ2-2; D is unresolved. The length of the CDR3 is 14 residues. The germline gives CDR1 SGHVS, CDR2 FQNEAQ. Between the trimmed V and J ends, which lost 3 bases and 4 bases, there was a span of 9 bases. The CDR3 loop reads CASSFDSGTGELFF. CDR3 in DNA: TGTGCCAGCAGCTTCGACTCGGGCACCGGGGAGCTGTTTTTT.

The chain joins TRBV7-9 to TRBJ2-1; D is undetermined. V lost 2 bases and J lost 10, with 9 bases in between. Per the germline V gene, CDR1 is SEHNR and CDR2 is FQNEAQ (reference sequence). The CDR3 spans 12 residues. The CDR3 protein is CASSLLSEEQFF. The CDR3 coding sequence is TGTGCCAGCAGCTTATTGTCGGAGGAGCAGTTCTTC.

As DNA, the CDR3 is TGTGCCAGCAGACTACGGGAGGGCTCTTTCTACGAGCAGTACTTC. Its translation is CASRLREGSFYEQYF. The rearrangement uses TRBV6-5 and TRBJ2-7, with 8 nucleotides matching TRBD2. Germline-derived CDR1 and CDR2 are MNHEY and SVGAGI. This CDR3 has 15 residues. The junction had 10 bases not matched to a gene; V was cut back by 6 bases and J by 3 bases.

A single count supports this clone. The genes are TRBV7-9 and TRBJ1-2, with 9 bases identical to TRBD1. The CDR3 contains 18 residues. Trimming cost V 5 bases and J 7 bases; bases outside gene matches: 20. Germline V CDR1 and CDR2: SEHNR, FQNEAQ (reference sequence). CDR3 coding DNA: TGTGCCAGCAGCCCCCCCGGGACAGGGACACCTCGAGGACGTGGCTACACCTTC. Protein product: CASSPPGTGTPRGRGYTF.

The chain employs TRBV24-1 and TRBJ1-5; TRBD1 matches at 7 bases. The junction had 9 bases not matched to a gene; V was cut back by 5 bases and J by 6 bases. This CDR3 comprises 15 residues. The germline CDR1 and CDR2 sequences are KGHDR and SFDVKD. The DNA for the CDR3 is TGTGCCACCAGTGCCGGACAGGCACGGAGTCAGCCCCAGCATTTT. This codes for CATSAGQARSQPQHF.

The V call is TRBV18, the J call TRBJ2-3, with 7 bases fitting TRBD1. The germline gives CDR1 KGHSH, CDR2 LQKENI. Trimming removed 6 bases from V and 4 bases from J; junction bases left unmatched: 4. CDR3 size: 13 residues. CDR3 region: CASSRTGADTQYF. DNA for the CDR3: TGTGCCAGCTCCCGAACAGGGGCAGATACGCAGTATTTT.